This entry lists 19 T cell receptor beta chains sequenced from one sample in a study of blood T cells in healthy people across ages. Primers used in a second PCR of roughly 6 to 11 cycles were a sample-barcoded 5' primer and a J-beta primer mix. Each CDR3 protein is one row after TCRdb ran MiXCR on the 5' RACE reads. The table lists nearly 800,000 distinct CDR3 sequences, 20% to 25% of them singletons. The same specimen was also included in a second study, on T cells of mothers and their children.

Sequenced input: blood. The receptors here all came from a boy aged 10-17 years in good health.

This clonotype was found a few times. The chain employs TRBV4-1 and TRBJ1-5; weak D call: TRBD1 (6 bases). CDR3 length: 14 amino acids. Germline V lookup: CDR1 MGHRA, CDR2 YSYEKL. With 5 bases removed from V and 5 bases from J, the gap between germline ends came to 13 bases. The CDR3 DNA reads TGCGCCAGCAGCGATGGGACAATCCATCAGCCCCAGCATTTT. It is translated as CASSDGTIHQPQHF.

V is TRBV3-1 and J is TRBJ2-1; D may be TRBD1 or TRBD2 (5 bases each). Matching the DNA end better, TRBJ2-7 makes the J call doubtful. Germline CDR1 is LGHDT and CDR2 is YNNKEL (reference sequence). The CDR3 length is 14 residues. For the CDR3, the DNA is TGTGCCAGCAGCCATGCAGGGAGAGGCTACGAGCAGTACTTC. Protein sequence: CASSHAGRGYEQYF.

The sample holds a few counts of this clonotype. The rearrangement links TRBV6-2 or TRBV6-3 to TRBJ1-1; 9 bases are a match to TRBD1. CDR3 length equals 15 residues. The V gene end was trimmed by 5 bases and the J gene end by 5 bases; junction bases not matched to a gene: 9. Per germline, CDR1 MNHEY and CDR2 SVGEGT. CDR3 in DNA: TGTGCCAGCAGTACCCAGGACAGGGGCGGTACTGAAGCTTTCTTT. Translating it yields CASSTQDRGGTEAFF.

V is TRBV29-1 and J is TRBJ2-3, with 10 bases that match TRBD1. V gave up 8 bases and J gave up 8 bases; unmatched junction bases: 13. CDR1 SQVTM and CDR2 ANQGSEA come from the germline V gene. The CDR3 has 14 residues. Here the CDR3 reads CSQGTGVTDITQYF. The CDR3 DNA sequence: TGCAGCCAAGGGACAGGGGTCACAGATATTACGCAGTATTTT.

This chain connects TRBV9 to TRBJ1-2; D is undetermined. The CDR3 runs 14 residues. Germline CDR1 SGDLS, CDR2 YYNGEE. V gave up 0 bases and J gave up 7 bases, with 13 bases separating them. In nucleotides, the CDR3 is TGTGCCAGCAGCGTAGTTTCCCAAATTTCTGGCTACACCTTC. Encoded protein: CASSVVSQISGYTF.

The genes are TRBV9 and TRBJ2-5; 11 bases fit TRBD2. CDR1 SGDLS and CDR2 YYNGEE come from the germline V gene. The CDR3 consists of 16 residues. V shed 3 bases and J 1 base; nucleotides not matched to a gene: 5. The CDR3 coding sequence is TGTGCCAGCAGCGAGGTTGGGACTAGCGGCCAAGAGACCCAGTACTTC. Translation: CASSEVGTSGQETQYF.

The J gene is TRBJ2-5, the V gene TRBV28, with 9 nucleotides matching TRBD1. Near its end, the DNA agrees better with TRBJ2-7, so the J call may be wrong. The CDR3 contains 16 residues. CDR1 is MDHEN, CDR2 SYDVKM, per germline. CDR3 loop: CASSPTGTGFFYEQYF. The CDR3 coding sequence is TGTGCCAGCAGTCCTACCGGGACAGGGTTCTTCTACGAGCAGTACTTC.

The DNA of the CDR3 is TGTGCCAGCTCACCATCCAGCAGGGCGAACACCGGGGAGCTGTTTTTT. Translation: CASSPSSRANTGELFF. This chain joins TRBV18 and TRBJ2-2; maybe TRBD1 (5 bases). There are 16 residues in the CDR3. Trimming pared 2 bases from V and 0 bases from J, leaving 10 bases between. Germline-derived CDR1 and CDR2 are KGHSH and LQKENI.

This clonotype was observed a handful of times. The J gene is TRBJ2-7, the V gene TRBV12-3 or TRBV12-4; D ambiguous. V gave up 6 bases and J gave up 3 bases, with 12 bases separating them. The CDR3 length is 13 residues. The CDR3 is CASSPSQYYEQYF. CDR3 nucleotide sequence: TGTGCCAGCAGCCCCTCCCAATACTACGAGCAGTACTTC.

The V call is TRBV28, the J call TRBJ2-4; 8 positions match TRBD2. Germline-derived CDR1 and CDR2 are MDHEN and SYDVKM. The trim removed 1 base at V and 0 bases at J, leaving 11 bases unmatched. The CDR3 extends over 19 amino acids. The CDR3 loop reads CASSLSPGGTNLAKNIQYF. For the CDR3, the DNA is TGTGCCAGCAGTTTATCTCCGGGGGGGACCAATTTAGCCAAAAACATTCAGTACTTC.

A few counts support this clonotype. This chain links TRBV7-3 with TRBJ2-2, with D hard to call. Trimming shortened V by 2 bases and J by 6 bases, and 7 bases separated the two germline ends. The CDR3 is 13 residues long. Germline assignment: CDR1 SGHTA and CDR2 FQGTGA. The CDR3 is CASSLYRAGELFF. The CDR3 DNA reads as TGTGCCAGCAGCTTATACCGAGCCGGGGAGCTGTTTTTT.

This clonotype was counted a few times. The genes are TRBV20-1 and TRBJ2-7, with 7 bases aligning to TRBD2. The CDR3 contains 16 residues. CDR1 is DFQATT, CDR2 SNEGSKA, per germline (reference sequence). The ends lost 3 bases at V and 1 base at J; junction bases unmatched: 12. As DNA, the CDR3 is TGCAGTGCTAGCCCCCTCTTGGGCGGGGGTTCCTACGAGCAGTACTTC. Protein: CSASPLLGGGSYEQYF.

This clonotype showed up just a few times. The chain carries TRBV5-1 and TRBJ1-1, with 8 bases identical to TRBD1. The CDR3 contains 14 residues. V shed 3 bases, J shed 6 bases, and the junction held 7 bases outside the gene matches. The V gene's germline CDR1 is SGHRS and CDR2 YFSETQ. CDR3 DNA: TGCGCCAGCAGCTCGTATACACAGGGGGCTGAAGCTTTCTTT. The encoded protein is CASSSYTQGAEAFF.

This chain connects TRBV6-2 or TRBV6-3 to TRBJ2-5; TRBD2 aligns across 11 bases. The J call could be wrong; TRBJ2-1 is a better fit for the DNA end. Germline V gene lookup returns CDR1 MNHEY and CDR2 SVGEGT. The CDR3 consists of 14 residues. This CDR3 reads CASRVAGGPGEQFF. CDR3 DNA: TGTGCCAGCAGAGTAGCGGGAGGGCCCGGTGAGCAGTTCTTC.

Worth noting for this clonotype: Because the CDR3 is missing its conserved closing phenylalanine or tryptophan, this is likely a read error. The chain has TRBV29-1 and TRBJ2-3; D gene uncertain. Germline V lookup: CDR1 SQVTM, CDR2 ANQGSEA. This CDR3 contains 14 residues. V was shortened by 3 bases and J by 1 base, with 11 bases between the two germline ends. Here the CDR3 reads CSVDGLRGTDTQYL. The DNA for the CDR3 is TGCAGCGTTGATGGCCTCCGGGGCACAGATACGCAGTATCTT.

The V gene is TRBV5-1, the J gene TRBJ2-2; D perhaps matches TRBD1 (6 bases). The CDR3 spans 15 residues. V dropped 0 bases and J dropped 4 bases, with 10 bases sitting between them. Per the germline V gene, CDR1 is SGHRS and CDR2 is YFSETQ. The CDR3 protein is CASSLAVGGTGELFF. CDR3 bases: TGCGCCAGCAGCTTGGCCGTAGGGGGCACCGGGGAGCTGTTTTTT.

The rearrangement uses TRBV7-3 and TRBJ2-1; 7 bases align to TRBD1. Germline-derived CDR1 and CDR2 are SGHTA and FQGTGA. This CDR3 spans 15 amino acids. The junction had 9 bases not matched to a gene; V was cut back by 5 bases and J by 5 bases. CDR3 DNA: TGTGCCAGCAGCCCTGGGGCAGGGGGAGACAATGAGCAGTTCTTC. Its protein is CASSPGAGGDNEQFF.

The chain links TRBV19 to TRBJ2-1, with TRBD2 identical over 8 bases. V was pared by 3 bases and J by 2 bases, with 3 bases of the junction left unmatched. The length of the CDR3 is 15 residues. CDR1 is LNHDA, CDR2 SQIVND, per germline (reference sequence). The CDR3: CASSMISGAYNEQFF. As DNA, the CDR3 is TGTGCCAGTAGTATGATTAGCGGGGCCTACAATGAGCAGTTCTTC.

This clonotype was counted only a few times. One end of the junction does not line up with germline, which may come from a read error. In DNA, the CDR3 is TGCGCCAGCAGCCAAGGGCTAGCGCGAAGCTCCTACAATGAGCGGTTCTTC. As protein: CASSQGLARSSYNERFF. V is TRBV4-1 and J is TRBJ2-1; TRBD2 might be the D (6 bases). Per germline, CDR1 MGHRA and CDR2 YSYEKL. The CDR3 has 17 amino acids.